This T cell receptor beta chain came from a study of cytomegalovirus exposure and HLA in healthy donors. Of note for this clone: Its cognate antigen is unknown.

Study results and caveats: A subsequent analysis found that TCR clusters from the first cohort also tended to co-occur in the 90 to 150 validation repertoires, with about 95% of cluster scores above 0.

Trimming took off 5 bases at V and 2 bases at J, with 13 bases between the two ends. The CDR3 extends over 15 amino acids. Germline V gives CDR1 MNHEY, CDR2 SVGAGI. Produced via immunoSEQ multiplex PCR; TCRdb's table is partial and in-frame only. The data hold 190,000 or so clones, with approximately 83% observed a single time. While the first cohort had over 650 subjects, the donors belonged to the separate validation cohort of about 120 subjects. The sequence came from a woman aged 18-29 years in good health and CMV-seropositive. Material for sequencing was PBMCs. This sequence joins TRBV6-5 and TRBJ1-3; D is unresolved. This CDR3 is CASSPYSSPGNTIYF. The CDR3 DNA sequence: TGTGCCAGCAGTCCATACTCTTCGCCTGGAAACACCATATATTTT.